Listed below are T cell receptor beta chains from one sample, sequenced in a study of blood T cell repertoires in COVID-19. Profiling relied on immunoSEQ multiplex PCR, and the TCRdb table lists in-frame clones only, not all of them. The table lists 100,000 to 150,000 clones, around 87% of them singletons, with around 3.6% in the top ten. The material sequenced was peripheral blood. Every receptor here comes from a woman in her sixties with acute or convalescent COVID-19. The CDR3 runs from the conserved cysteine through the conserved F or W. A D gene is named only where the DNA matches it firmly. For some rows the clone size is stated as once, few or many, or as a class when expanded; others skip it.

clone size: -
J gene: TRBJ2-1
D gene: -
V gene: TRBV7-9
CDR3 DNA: TGTGCCAGCAGCCGACAGGGACTTTACAATGAGCAGTTCTTC
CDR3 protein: CASSRQGLYNEQFF

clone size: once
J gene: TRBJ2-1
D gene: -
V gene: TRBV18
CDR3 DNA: TGTGCCAGCTCACCACCGTCTAGAGTCTTATACAATGAGCAGTTCTTC
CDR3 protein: CASSPPSRVLYNEQFF

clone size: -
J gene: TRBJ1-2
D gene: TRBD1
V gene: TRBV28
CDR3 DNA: TGTGCCAGCAGTTTAGCCCCGACAGGGGCTAATGGCTACACCTTC
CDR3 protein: CASSLAPTGANGYTF

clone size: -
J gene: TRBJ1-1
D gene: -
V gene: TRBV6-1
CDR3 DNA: TGTGCCAGCAGTGAAGCGGTAAAGACTGGGGGGATGAACACTGAAGCTTTCTTT
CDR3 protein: CASSEAVKTGGMNTEAFF

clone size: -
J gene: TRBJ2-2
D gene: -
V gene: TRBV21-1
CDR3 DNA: TGTGCCAGCAGCGACGGCCAGGGGGAGGCATGGACCGGGGAGCTGTTTTTT
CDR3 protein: CASSDGQGEAWTGELFF

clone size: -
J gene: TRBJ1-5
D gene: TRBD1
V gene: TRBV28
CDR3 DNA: TGTGCCAGCAGTTTCCCGATATCAGGGGGCGGTCAGCCCCAGCATTTT
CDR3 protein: CASSFPISGGGQPQHF

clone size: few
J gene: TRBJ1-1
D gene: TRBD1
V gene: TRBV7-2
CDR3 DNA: TGTGCCAGCAGCTTACAGACAGGGGAGGTCATGAACACTGAAGCTTTCTTT
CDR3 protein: CASSLQTGEVMNTEAFF

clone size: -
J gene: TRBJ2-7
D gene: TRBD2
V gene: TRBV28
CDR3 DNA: TGTGCCACCTCGAAGGGACTAGCCTACGAGCAGTACTTC
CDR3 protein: CATSKGLAYEQYF

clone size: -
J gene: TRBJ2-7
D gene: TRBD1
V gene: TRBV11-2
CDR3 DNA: TGTGCCAGCAGCTTAGTGGACAGGGGACACGAGCAGTACTTC
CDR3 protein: CASSLVDRGHEQYF

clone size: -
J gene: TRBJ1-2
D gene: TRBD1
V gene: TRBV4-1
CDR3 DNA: TGCGCCAGCAGCCAAGATAAAGGGGGCGGGTTAGGCTACACCTTC
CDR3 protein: CASSQDKGGGLGYTF

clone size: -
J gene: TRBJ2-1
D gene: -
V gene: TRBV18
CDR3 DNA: TGTGCCAGCTCACTCCCTTACAATGAGCAGTTCTTC
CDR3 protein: CASSLPYNEQFF

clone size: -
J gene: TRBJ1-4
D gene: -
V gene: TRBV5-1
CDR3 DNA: TGCGCCAGCAGCTTGGCCCCGGGTCCAGCTAATGAAAAACTGTTTTTT
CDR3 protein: CASSLAPGPANEKLFF

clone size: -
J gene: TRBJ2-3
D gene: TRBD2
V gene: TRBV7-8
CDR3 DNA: TGTGCCAGCAGCTTAGCAGCGGGAGGGGGGACAGATACGCAGTATTTT
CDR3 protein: CASSLAAGGGTDTQYF

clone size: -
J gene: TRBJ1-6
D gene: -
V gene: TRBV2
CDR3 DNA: TGTGCCAGCAGACAGGACAGCCTGCCCCTCCACTTT
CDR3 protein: CASRQDSLPLHF

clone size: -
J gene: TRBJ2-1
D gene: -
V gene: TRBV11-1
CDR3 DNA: TGTGCCAGCCGCCGGGACTTGAGGAGCAATGAGCAGTTCTTC
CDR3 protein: CASRRDLRSNEQFF

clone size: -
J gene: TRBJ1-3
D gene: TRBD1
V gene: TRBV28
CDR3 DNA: TGTGCCAGCAGTTTAGGGACAGGGGGAAACACCATATATTTT
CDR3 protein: CASSLGTGGNTIYF

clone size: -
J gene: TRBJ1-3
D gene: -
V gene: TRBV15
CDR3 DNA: TGTGCCACCAGAGGGGTGGACAGCCGAGGAAACACCATATATTTT
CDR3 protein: CATRGVDSRGNTIYF

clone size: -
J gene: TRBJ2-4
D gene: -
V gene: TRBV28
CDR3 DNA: TGTGCCAGCAGTTCCCCCCGGACTCCCCTTCAGTACTTC
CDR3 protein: CASSSPRTPLQYF

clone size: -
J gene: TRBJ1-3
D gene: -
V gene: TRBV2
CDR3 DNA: TGTGCCAGCAAACGCGGACTTGTTCGCGAAAACACCATATATTTT
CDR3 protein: CASKRGLVRENTIYF

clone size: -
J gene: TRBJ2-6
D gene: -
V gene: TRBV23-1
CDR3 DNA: TGCGCCAGCAGTCGTCTTGGATCCACTAGGGGGGCCAACGTCCTGACTTTC
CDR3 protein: CASSRLGSTRGANVLTF

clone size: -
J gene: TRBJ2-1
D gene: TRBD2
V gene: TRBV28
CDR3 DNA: TGTGCCAGCAGTTCCCCAGCGGGAGGGGGCAATGAGCAGTTCTTC
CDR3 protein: CASSSPAGGGNEQFF

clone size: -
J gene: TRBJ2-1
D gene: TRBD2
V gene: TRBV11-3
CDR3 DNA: TGTGCCAGCAGCCAACGACTAGCGGGAGTCAATGAGCAGTTCTTC
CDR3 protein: CASSQRLAGVNEQFF

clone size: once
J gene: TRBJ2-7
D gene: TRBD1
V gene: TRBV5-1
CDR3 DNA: TGCGCCAGCAGCTTGATCCCAGGGGGCGGGTACGAGCAGTACTTC
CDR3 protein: CASSLIPGGGYEQYF

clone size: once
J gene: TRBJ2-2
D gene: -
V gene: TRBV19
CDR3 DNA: TGTGCCAGTAGTATAGATCCGAGGGAAGAGACCGGGGAGCTGTTTTTT
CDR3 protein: CASSIDPREETGELFF

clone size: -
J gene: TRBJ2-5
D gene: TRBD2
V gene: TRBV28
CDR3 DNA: TGTGCCAGCAGGGGGGGGGTGAGGGAGACCCAGTACTTC
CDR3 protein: CASRGGVRETQYF

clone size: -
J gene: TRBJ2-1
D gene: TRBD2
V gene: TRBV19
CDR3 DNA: TGTGCCAGTAGTACCCTGACTAGCCGGCAGTTCTTC
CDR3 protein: CASSTLTSRQFF

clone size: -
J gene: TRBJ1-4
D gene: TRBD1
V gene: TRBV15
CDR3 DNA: TGTGCCACCAGCAGAGATCGGGACAGACTTACAACTAATGAAAAACTGTTTTTT
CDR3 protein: CATSRDRDRLTTNEKLFF

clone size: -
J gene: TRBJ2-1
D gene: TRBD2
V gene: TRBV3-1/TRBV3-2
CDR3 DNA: TGTGCCAGCAGCCGCCTGAGCGGGAGCTCCTACAATGAGCAGTTCTTC
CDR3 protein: CASSRLSGSSYNEQFF

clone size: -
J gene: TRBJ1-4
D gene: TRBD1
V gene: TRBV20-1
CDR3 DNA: TGCAGTGCTAGTAAGGGGGCAAAAGGTGAAAAACTGTTTTTT
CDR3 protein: CSASKGAKGEKLFF

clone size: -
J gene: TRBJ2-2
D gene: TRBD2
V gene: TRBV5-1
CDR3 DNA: TGCGCCAGCAGCGGACTAGCGGGTTCGGTCGCCGGGGAGCTGTTTTTT
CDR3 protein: CASSGLAGSVAGELFF

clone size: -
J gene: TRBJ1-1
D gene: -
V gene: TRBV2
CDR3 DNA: TGTGCCAGCAATTTTCATGCGACACCGAACACTGAAGCTTTCTTT
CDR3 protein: CASNFHATPNTEAFF

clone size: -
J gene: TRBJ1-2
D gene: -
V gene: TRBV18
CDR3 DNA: TGTGCCAGCTCGGACCAGGGCCGCTATGGCTACACCTTC
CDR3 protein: CASSDQGRYGYTF

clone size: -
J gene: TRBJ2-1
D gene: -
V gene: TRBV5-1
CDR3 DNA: TGCGCCAGCAGCTTCGGTAGCGCTAGCTCCTACAATGAGCAGTTCTTC
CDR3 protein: CASSFGSASSYNEQFF

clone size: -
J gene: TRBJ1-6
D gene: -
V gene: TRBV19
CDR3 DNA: TGTGCCAGTAGTCCCGGGGGTGATAATTCACCCCTCCACTTT
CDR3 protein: CASSPGGDNSPLHF

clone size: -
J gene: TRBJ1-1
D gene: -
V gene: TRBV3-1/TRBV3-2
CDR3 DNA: TGTGCCAGCAGCCCACAGGGTAACACTGAAGCTTTCTTT
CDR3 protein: CASSPQGNTEAFF

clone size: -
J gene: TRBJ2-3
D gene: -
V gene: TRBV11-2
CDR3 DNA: TGTGCCAGCAGCATACTAATCGGGAGCACAGATACGCAGTATTTT
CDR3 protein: CASSILIGSTDTQYF

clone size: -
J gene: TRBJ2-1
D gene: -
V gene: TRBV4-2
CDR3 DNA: TGTGCCAGCAGCCAAGAAACCACTAGCCCTACCAACAATGAGCAGTTCTTC
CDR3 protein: CASSQETTSPTNNEQFF

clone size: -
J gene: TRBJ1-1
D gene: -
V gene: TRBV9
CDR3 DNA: TGTGCCAGCAGCGAACAGGTCAGCAGAAACACTGAAGCTTTCTTT
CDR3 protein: CASSEQVSRNTEAFF

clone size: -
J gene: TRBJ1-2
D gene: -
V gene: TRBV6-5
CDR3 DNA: TGTGCCAGCTTCGAACAGGGCTACACCTTC
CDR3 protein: CASFEQGYTF

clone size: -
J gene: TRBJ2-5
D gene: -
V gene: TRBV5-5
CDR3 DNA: TGTGCCAGCAGCTTGGTAGGGGAAGAGACCCAGTACTTC
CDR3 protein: CASSLVGEETQYF

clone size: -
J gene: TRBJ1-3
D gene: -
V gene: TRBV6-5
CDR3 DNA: TGTGCCAGCAGACCCGCGAGGGCGGGAGGAAACACCATATATTTT
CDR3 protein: CASRPARAGGNTIYF

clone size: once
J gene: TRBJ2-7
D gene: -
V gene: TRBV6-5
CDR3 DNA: TGTGCCAGCAGTCCGCCGGGACTCGCCGCCTACGAGCAGTACTTC
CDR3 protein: CASSPPGLAAYEQYF

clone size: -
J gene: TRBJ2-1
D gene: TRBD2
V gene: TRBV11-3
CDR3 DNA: TGTGCCAGCAGCGTCACCGGACTAGCGGGTGGGAATGAGCAGTTCTTC
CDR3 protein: CASSVTGLAGGNEQFF

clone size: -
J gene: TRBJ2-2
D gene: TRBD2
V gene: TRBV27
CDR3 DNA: TGTGCCAGCAGTTCCGGGGGGTATTGGACTACGAGCACCGGGGAGCTGTTTTTT
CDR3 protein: CASSSGGYWTTSTGELFF

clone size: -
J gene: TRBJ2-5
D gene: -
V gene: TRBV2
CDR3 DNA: TGTGCCAGCGGCCTCATTGGGCCGGGGGAGACCCAGTACTTC
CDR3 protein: CASGLIGPGETQYF

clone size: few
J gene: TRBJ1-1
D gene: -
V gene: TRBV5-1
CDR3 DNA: TGCGCCAGCAGCTGGGGGGACGGGAACACTGAAGCTTTCTTT
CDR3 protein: CASSWGDGNTEAFF

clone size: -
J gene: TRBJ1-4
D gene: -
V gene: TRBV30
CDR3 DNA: TGTGCCTGGAGTACCCGTCTAGGGGTGGAAAAACTGTTTTTT
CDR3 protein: CAWSTRLGVEKLFF

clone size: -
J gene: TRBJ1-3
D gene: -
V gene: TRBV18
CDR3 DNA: TGTGCCAGCTCACCAGGGCAGGGGATCTCTGGAAACACCATATATTTT
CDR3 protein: CASSPGQGISGNTIYF

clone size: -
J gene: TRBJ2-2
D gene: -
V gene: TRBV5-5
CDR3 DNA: TGTGCCAGCAGGGGAGCGGAACGGGGATCAGTGGAGCTGTTTTTT
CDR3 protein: CASRGAERGSVELFF

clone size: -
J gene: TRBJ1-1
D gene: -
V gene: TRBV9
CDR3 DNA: TGTGCCAGCACCGTGGACAGCCTGAACACTGAAGCTTTCTTT
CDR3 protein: CASTVDSLNTEAFF

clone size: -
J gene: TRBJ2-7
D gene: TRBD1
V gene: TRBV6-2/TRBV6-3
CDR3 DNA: TGTGCCAGCAGCACATCCGACAGGGCTCTACTTCCCTACGAGCAGTACTTC
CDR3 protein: CASSTSDRALLPYEQYF

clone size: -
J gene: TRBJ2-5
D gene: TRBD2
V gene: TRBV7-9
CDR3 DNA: TGTGCCAGCAGCTCCGGACTAGCGGCTCAAGAGACCCAGTACTTC
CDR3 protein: CASSSGLAAQETQYF

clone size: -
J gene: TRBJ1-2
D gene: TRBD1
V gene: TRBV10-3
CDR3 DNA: TGTGCCATCAGTGATGGGACAGGGGGTCGCTATGGCTACACCTTC
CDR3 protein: CAISDGTGGRYGYTF